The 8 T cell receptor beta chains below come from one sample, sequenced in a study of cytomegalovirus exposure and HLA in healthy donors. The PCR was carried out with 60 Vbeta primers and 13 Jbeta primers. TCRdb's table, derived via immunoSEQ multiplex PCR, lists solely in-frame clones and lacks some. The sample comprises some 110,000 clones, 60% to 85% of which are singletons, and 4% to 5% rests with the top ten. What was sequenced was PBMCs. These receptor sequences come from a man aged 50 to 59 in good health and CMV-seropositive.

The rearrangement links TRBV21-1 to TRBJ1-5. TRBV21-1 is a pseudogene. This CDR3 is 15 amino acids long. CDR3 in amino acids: CASTWLVGGNQPQHF. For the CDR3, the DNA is TGTGCCAGCACCTGGTTAGTCGGAGGGAACCAGCCCCAGCATTTT.

The DNA for the CDR3 is TGTGCCAGCACCATGCGCGCTAGCGGGAGCCTTAAGACCACCGGGGAGCTGTTTTTT. Translated: CASTMRASGSLKTTGELFF. This sequence joins TRBV7-6 and TRBJ2-2, with 10 bases that match TRBD2. Germline CDR1 SGHVS, CDR2 FNYEAQ. Losses at the gene ends were 7 bases for V and 4 bases for J; bases not matched to a gene: 18. The CDR3 contains 19 residues.

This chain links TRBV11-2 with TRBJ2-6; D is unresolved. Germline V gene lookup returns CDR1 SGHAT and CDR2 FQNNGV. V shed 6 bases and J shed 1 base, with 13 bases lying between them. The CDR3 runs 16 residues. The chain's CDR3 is CASSPRSLSGANVLTF. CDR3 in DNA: TGTGCCAGCAGTCCTAGGTCTTTATCTGGGGCCAACGTCCTGACTTTC.

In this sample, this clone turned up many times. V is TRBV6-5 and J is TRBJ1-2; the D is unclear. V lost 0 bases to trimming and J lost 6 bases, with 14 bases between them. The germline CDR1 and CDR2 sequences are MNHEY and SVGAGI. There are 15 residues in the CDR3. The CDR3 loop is CASSYSTGNVNGYTF. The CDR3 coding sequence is TGTGCCAGCAGTTACTCGACGGGGAATGTTAATGGCTACACCTTC.

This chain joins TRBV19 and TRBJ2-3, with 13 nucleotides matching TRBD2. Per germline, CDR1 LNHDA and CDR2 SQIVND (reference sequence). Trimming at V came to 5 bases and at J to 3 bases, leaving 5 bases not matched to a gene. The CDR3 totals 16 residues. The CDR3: CASSGGTSGTTDTQYF. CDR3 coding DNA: TGTGCCAGTAGTGGGGGGACTAGCGGGACGACAGATACGCAGTATTTT.

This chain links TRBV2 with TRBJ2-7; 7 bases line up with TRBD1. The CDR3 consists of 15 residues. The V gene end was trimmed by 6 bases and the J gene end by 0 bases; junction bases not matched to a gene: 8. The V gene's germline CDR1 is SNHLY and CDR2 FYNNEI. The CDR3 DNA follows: TGTGCCAGCAGACTATCGACAGGGATCTCCTACGAGCAGTACTTC. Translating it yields CASRLSTGISYEQYF.

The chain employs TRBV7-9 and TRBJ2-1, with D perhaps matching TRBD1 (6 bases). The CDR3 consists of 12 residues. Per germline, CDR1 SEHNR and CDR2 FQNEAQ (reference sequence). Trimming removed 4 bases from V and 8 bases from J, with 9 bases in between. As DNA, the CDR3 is TGTGCCAGCAGCTCACAGGGTCATGAGCAGTTCTTC. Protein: CASSSQGHEQFF.

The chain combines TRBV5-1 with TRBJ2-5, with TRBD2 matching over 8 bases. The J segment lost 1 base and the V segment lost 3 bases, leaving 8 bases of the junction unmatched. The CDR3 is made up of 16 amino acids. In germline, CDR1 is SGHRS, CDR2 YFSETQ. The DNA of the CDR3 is TGCGCCAGCAGCTCACTAGGAGCGGGGGTCCAAGAGACCCAGTACTTC. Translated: CASSSLGAGVQETQYF.